Listed below are T cell receptor beta chains from one sample, sequenced in a study of T cell changes during pregnancy in multiple sclerosis. TCRdb keeps only in-frame clones here, not all; method: immunoSEQ multiplex PCR. Of 35,000 to 45,000 clones in the sample, 70% to 90% were seen once. Material: CD4+ T cells from peripheral blood mononuclear cells, obtained after pregnancy. These receptors were taken from a female donor with multiple sclerosis, enrolled in a pregnancy study. Each CDR3 is given with its conserved first and last residue. D genes are given only for firm matches. Size is omitted from some rows. Given values are once, few, many or a class for expanded clones.

.	TRBV21-1	TRBJ2-7	.	CASSKAGRSYEQYF	TGTGCCAGCAGCAAAGCTGGCCGATCCTACGAGCAGTACTTC
.	TRBV2	TRBJ2-5	.	CASSYYREETQYF	TGTGCCAGCAGTTACTACAGGGAAGAGACCCAGTACTTC
few	TRBV4-2	TRBJ1-1	.	CASSQDLSQRTEAFF	TGTGCCAGCAGCCAAGATCTCTCGCAGAGGACTGAAGCTTTCTTT
.	TRBV30	TRBJ2-7	TRBD1	CAWSVRTGLLYEQYF	TGTGCCTGGAGTGTACGGACAGGACTTTTATACGAGCAGTACTTC
.	TRBV5-1	TRBJ2-3	.	CASSLGLGTDTQYF	TGCGCCAGCAGCTTGGGACTCGGCACAGATACGCAGTATTTT
.	TRBV19	TRBJ1-1	TRBD1	CASSNPRTGFTEAFF	TGTGCCAGTAGCAACCCTCGGACAGGGTTCACTGAAGCTTTCTTT
.	TRBV6-6	TRBJ2-2	.	CASSYSRGGGPGELFF	TGTGCCAGCAGTTACTCCAGGGGAGGGGGTCCCGGGGAGCTGTTTTTT
.	TRBV5-6	TRBJ2-3	.	CASSLAGVTDTQYF	TGTGCCAGCAGCTTGGCAGGGGTAACAGATACGCAGTATTTT
.	TRBV7-9	TRBJ2-3	TRBD2	CASSSTSGGTDTQYF	TGTGCCAGCAGCTCGACTAGCGGGGGCACAGATACGCAGTATTTT
.	TRBV6-1	TRBJ1-1	.	CASSDPSRGRAEAFF	TGTGCCAGCAGTGATCCGTCCAGGGGTAGGGCTGAAGCTTTCTTT
.	TRBV10-3	TRBJ1-1	TRBD1	CAIRRTEQGAGMNTEAFF	TGTGCCATCAGACGCACCGAACAGGGGGCCGGGATGAACACTGAAGCTTTCTTT
.	TRBV6-1	TRBJ1-6	TRBD1	CASSAQGQGVQALHF	TGTGCCAGCAGTGCCCAGGGACAGGGGGTACAGGCCCTCCACTTT
few	TRBV19	TRBJ2-2	TRBD2	CASSIGLAGTTGELFF	TGTGCCAGTAGTATCGGACTAGCGGGGACGACCGGGGAGCTGTTTTTT
.	TRBV18	TRBJ2-7	TRBD1	CASSLQGYEQYF	TGTGCCAGCTCACTACAGGGGTACGAGCAGTACTTC
few	TRBV6-1	TRBJ1-6	.	CASSGRSLNSPLHF	TGTGCCAGCAGTGGTCGGTCCTTAAATTCACCCCTCCACTTT
.	TRBV9	TRBJ2-3	TRBD2	CASSPRGGLKEGDTQYF	TGTGCCAGCAGCCCCCGTGGGGGACTAAAGGAGGGGGATACGCAGTATTTT
.	TRBV7-9	TRBJ1-4	.	CASSPGGTGPYEKLFF	TGTGCCAGCAGCCCGGGGGGGACCGGCCCGTATGAAAAACTGTTTTTT
.	TRBV7-9	TRBJ2-1	.	CASRSRGGDEQFF	TGTGCCAGCAGGTCAAGGGGAGGCGATGAGCAGTTCTTC
.	TRBV10-2	TRBJ1-5	.	CASTDGNQPQHF	TGCGCCAGCACCGACGGGAATCAGCCCCAGCATTTT
.	TRBV6-1	TRBJ2-1	.	CASSEFAGQYNEQFF	TGTGCCAGCAGTGAATTCGCGGGGCAGTACAATGAGCAGTTCTTC
.	TRBV12-5	TRBJ2-3	.	CASGRPDTQYF	TGTGCTAGTGGGCGCCCAGATACGCAGTATTTT
.	TRBV28	TRBJ2-5	.	CASSSWTGQETQYF	TGTGCCAGCAGTTCCTGGACGGGACAAGAGACCCAGTACTTC
.	TRBV7-3	TRBJ2-1	TRBD2	CASSFPPAGGWPEQFF	TGTGCCAGCAGCTTCCCTCCAGCGGGGGGGTGGCCTGAGCAGTTCTTC
.	TRBV7-8	TRBJ2-1	.	CASSILADNEQFF	TGTGCCAGCAGCATACTAGCAGACAATGAGCAGTTCTTC
once	TRBV7-8	TRBJ2-3	.	CASSLDLAGGTDTQYF	TGTGCCAGCAGCTTAGACCTGGCAGGGGGCACAGATACGCAGTATTTT
.	TRBV15	TRBJ1-3	.	CATRGGAGNTIYF	TGTGCCACCCGGGGGGGCGCCGGAAACACCATATATTTT
.	TRBV5-8	TRBJ2-1	.	CASSSGTQVRNEQFF	TGTGCCAGCAGCTCCGGGACACAGGTCCGCAATGAGCAGTTCTTC